This T cell receptor (beta chain) emerged from a study of response to subunit inactivated influenza vaccine. TCRdb reanalysed the RT-PCR reads using MiXCR and keeps one entry per CDR3 protein. The table lists about 780,000 distinct CDR3 sequences, approximately 17% of them singletons. The germline CDR1 and CDR2 sequences are SGHRS and YFSETQ. V lost 6 bases to trimming and J lost 0 bases, with 13 bases between them. This CDR3 contains 15 residues. This clonotype came up a few times. This chain links TRBV5-1 with TRBJ2-1, with D perhaps matching TRBD2 (6 bases). This clonotype was obtained from a man aged 50 to 60 who received an inactivated influenza vaccine. The sample in question was PBMCs from blood, obtained approximately 5 days after vaccination. CDR3 nucleotide sequence: TGCGCCAGCACCCCGACGGGGGTCTCCTACAATGAGCAGTTCTTC. It translates to CASTPTGVSYNEQFF.